These 28 T cell receptor beta chains came from one sample sequenced in a study of CD8 T cells in ankylosing spondylitis. Whole-study findings and limits: A motif of fewer than ten highly homologous TCR beta variants was seen as apparently characteristic of ankylosing spondylitis blood.

Their cognate antigens are unknown. TCRdb called the 5' RACE reads again in MiXCR, with one record for every CDR3 protein. The sample records roughly 700,000 distinct CDR3 sequences, about 20% being singletons. The sequenced material came from blood, either unsorted or a sorted T cell fraction (not recorded which). The source of these receptors is a male donor with ankylosing spondylitis.

V is TRBV5-1 and J is TRBJ2-7; TRBD1 matches at 9 bases. CDR3 length: 15 residues. V lost 2 bases, J lost 1 base, and 4 bases stayed unmatched. Germline V gene lookup returns CDR1 SGHRS and CDR2 YFSETQ. CDR3 sequence reads: CASSFETGGSYEQYF. DNA of the CDR3: TGCGCCAGCAGCTTCGAGACAGGGGGTTCCTACGAGCAGTACTTC.

This chain joins TRBV29-1 and TRBJ1-3; D remains unclear. This CDR3 is built from 14 residues. The germline CDR1 and CDR2 sequences are SQVTM and ANQGSEA. Trimming cost V 0 bases and J 2 bases, with 8 bases left between them. In DNA form, the CDR3 reads TGCAGCGTTGAAGAAGACTTGACTGGAAACACCATATATTTT. This gives the protein CSVEEDLTGNTIYF.

This clonotype has a handful of counts. The J gene is TRBJ2-2, the V gene TRBV27; 9 positions agree with TRBD1. The length of the CDR3 is 16 residues. The germline V gene has CDR1 MNHEY and CDR2 SMNVEV (reference sequence). Trimming cost V 6 bases and J 8 bases; bases outside gene matches: 13. CDR3 in amino acids: CASRSVGQGKGGELFF. CDR3 DNA: TGTGCCAGCAGATCAGTGGGACAGGGTAAAGGGGGGGAGCTGTTTTTT.

This clonotype was counted only a few times. V gene TRBV7-2 combines with J gene TRBJ2-7, with TRBD2 identical over 7 bases. V lost 3 bases to trimming and J lost 3 bases; unmatched junction nucleotides: 2. Germline-derived CDR1 and CDR2 are SGHTA and FQGNSA. This CDR3 has 13 amino acids. The CDR3 DNA reads as TGTGCCAGCAGCTTTGCGGGGGACTACGAGCAGTACTTC. Its protein product is CASSFAGDYEQYF.

Only a few counts were recorded for this clonotype. This chain connects TRBV5-6 to TRBJ1-4; no clear D gene. Trimming stripped 2 bases from V and 3 bases from J, with 5 bases between. The CDR3 length is 13 residues. The germline V gene encodes CDR1 SGHDT and CDR2 YYEEEE. In nucleotides, the CDR3 is TGTGCCAGCAGCTTCGGGGCTAATGAAAAACTGTTTTTT. This codes for CASSFGANEKLFF. The full variable domain, in which reference TRBV5-6 and TRBJ1-4 provide the parts outside the CDR3, is DAGVTQSPTHLIKTRGQQVTLRCSPKSGHDTVSWYQQALGQGPQFIFQYYEEEERQRGNFPDRFSGHQFPNYSSELNVNALLLGDSALYLCASSFGANEKLFFGSGTQLSVL.

This clonotype was observed a handful of times. The CDR3 region is CASSYAGLAGGIDTQYF. DNA of the CDR3: TGTGCCAGCAGTTACGCGGGACTAGCGGGAGGAATAGATACGCAGTATTTT. The genes are TRBV6-5 and TRBJ2-3, with 15 bases aligning to TRBD2. After removal of 2 bases from V and 5 bases from J, the junction contained 5 bases not matched to a gene. Germline CDR1 is MNHEY and CDR2 is SVGAGI. This CDR3 is built from 17 residues.

This clonotype was seen a handful of times. The chain carries TRBV6-1 and TRBJ2-7; unclear D gene. V lost 7 bases and J lost 3, with 10 bases in between. The CDR3 length is 12 residues. CDR1 MNHNS and CDR2 SASEGT come from the germline V gene. The CDR3 spells CASNVARYEQYF. DNA of the CDR3: TGTGCCAGCAACGTCGCACGCTACGAGCAGTACTTC.

The chain uses TRBV25-1 and TRBJ1-1; TRBD1 aligns across 8 bases. J was trimmed by 3 bases and V by 0 bases; bases with no gene match: 9. This CDR3 comprises 17 residues. Germline values: CDR1 MGHDK, CDR2 SYGVNS. Written as DNA, the CDR3 is TGTGCCAGCAGTGAATATTCCCAGGGGGCTTTGGACACTGAAGCTTTCTTT. Amino acid sequence: CASSEYSQGALDTEAFF.

The V gene is TRBV6-2 or TRBV6-3, the J gene TRBJ1-1; D not resolved. There are 14 residues in the CDR3. Germline V gene sequence: CDR1 MNHEY, CDR2 SVGEGT. Trimming took off 3 bases at V and 1 base at J, with 9 bases between the two ends. The CDR3 nucleotides read TGTGCCAGCAGTTATTCCTTTTCGAACACTGAAGCTTTCTTT. Amino acid sequence: CASSYSFSNTEAFF.

This clonotype was picked up many times. The V call is TRBV9, the J call TRBJ1-2, with D perhaps matching TRBD1 (5 bases). CDR1 SGDLS and CDR2 YYNGEE come from the germline V gene. V lost 4 bases to trimming and J lost 3 bases, with 13 bases between them. This CDR3 is 14 amino acids long. CDR3 nucleotides: TGTGCCAGCAGCCCTAGTGGGACCTACTATGGCTACACCTTC. Its translation: CASSPSGTYYGYTF. Complete variable domain (other parts from reference TRBV9 and TRBJ1-2): DSGVTQTPKHLITATGQRVTLRCSPRSGDLSVYWYQQSLDQGLQFLIQYYNGEERAKGNILERFSAQQFPDLHSELNLSSLELGDSALYFCASSPSGTYYGYTFGSGTRLTVV.

This chain connects TRBV12-3 or TRBV12-4 to TRBJ2-1; D gene ambiguous. With 11 bases removed from V and 6 bases from J, the gap between germline ends came to 14 bases. This CDR3 contains 12 residues. The CDR3 is CAPEEAGNEQFF. CDR3 nucleotide sequence: TGTGCCCCGGAAGAGGCTGGCAATGAGCAGTTCTTC.

This clonotype showed up just a few times. The rearrangement links TRBV18 to TRBJ1-1; no clear D. Trimming shortened V by 1 base and J by 3 bases, and 9 bases separated the two germline ends. Germline CDR1 is KGHSH and CDR2 is LQKENI. The CDR3 is made up of 14 amino acids. CDR3 nucleotides: TGTGCCAGCTCACCACGGCAGTTATACACTGAAGCTTTCTTT. It specifies CASSPRQLYTEAFF. The whole variable domain, filled in from reference TRBV18 and TRBJ1-1, reads NAGVMQNPRHLVRRRGQEARLRCSPMKGHSHVYWYRQLPEEGLKFMVYLQKENIIDESGMPKERFSAEFPKEGPSILRIQQVVRGDSAAYFCASSPRQLYTEAFFGQGTRLTVV.

The chain recombines TRBV5-6 with TRBJ2-7; 12 bases match TRBD2. Germline V gene lookup returns CDR1 SGHDT and CDR2 YYEEEE. With V trimmed by 2 bases and J by 7 bases, 4 bases remained unmatched. CDR3 length: 14 amino acids. CDR3 loop: CASSLLAGGWEQYF. The CDR3 DNA reads TGTGCCAGCAGCTTACTAGCGGGAGGATGGGAGCAGTACTTC.

This clonotype was seen a handful of times. The chain has TRBV6-5 and TRBJ1-2; D not resolved. The CDR3 sequence is 17 residues long. From germline, CDR1 is MNHEY and CDR2 SVGAGI. The V end lost 0 bases, the J end lost 4 bases, and 18 bases lay between the germline ends. The DNA for the CDR3 is TGTGCCAGCAGTTACTCGATGTACTCCCAGAGACGCTATGGCTACACCTTC. It is translated as CASSYSMYSQRRYGYTF.

A few counts support this clonotype. This chain uses TRBV20-1 with TRBJ2-2; TRBD2 agrees at 11 bases. The CDR3 is 16 amino acids. V dropped 6 bases and J dropped 4; count of bases not matched to a gene: 10. Germline V gives CDR1 DFQATT, CDR2 SNEGSKA (reference sequence). Written as DNA, the CDR3 is TGCAGTGCCGGAACTAGCGGGAGTGGGTTCACCGGGGAGCTGTTTTTT. Its translation: CSAGTSGSGFTGELFF.

Ten or more counts support this clonotype. The genes are TRBV12-3 or TRBV12-4 and TRBJ2-1; D is undetermined. The CDR3 contains 13 residues. V gave up 1 base and J gave up 6 bases, with 7 bases separating them. Written as DNA, the CDR3 is TGTGCCAGCAGTTTAGACCAGTTCAATGAGCAGTTCTTC. Protein: CASSLDQFNEQFF.

The chain employs TRBV2 and TRBJ1-2; 7 bases are shared with TRBD1. V was pared by 4 bases and J by 4 bases, with 3 bases of the junction left unmatched. The germline gives CDR1 SNHLY, CDR2 FYNNEI. This CDR3 comprises 13 residues. Written as DNA, the CDR3 is TGTGCCAGCAGTGGACAGGGATTCTATGGCTACACCTTC. This gives the protein CASSGQGFYGYTF.

This chain joins TRBV5-6 and TRBJ2-3, with D maybe TRBD2 (5 bases). Trimming left V 0 bases short and J 2 bases short, with 13 bases between. Germline V CDR1 and CDR2: SGHDT, YYEEEE. The CDR3 contains 16 residues. CDR3: CASSLGASRYTDTQYF. CDR3 sequence (DNA): TGTGCCAGCAGCTTGGGGGCTAGCAGATACACAGATACGCAGTATTTT.

The rearrangement links TRBV20-1 to TRBJ2-3; 9 nucleotides match TRBD2. The V gene's germline CDR1 is DFQATT and CDR2 SNEGSKA (reference sequence). The length of the CDR3 is 19 residues. Unmatched junction bases numbered 15, after V lost 0 bases and J lost 2 bases. The CDR3 region is CSARDVLQTPGLATDTQYF. The CDR3 DNA follows: TGCAGTGCTAGAGATGTTCTCCAAACCCCGGGACTAGCCACAGATACGCAGTATTTT.

This clonotype appeared many times. The rearrangement uses TRBV2 and TRBJ2-3; perhaps TRBD2 as D (6 bases). CDR1 is SNHLY, CDR2 FYNNEI, per germline. V dropped 6 bases and J dropped 2 bases, with 15 bases sitting between them. This CDR3 is 15 amino acids long. The CDR3, as DNA: TGTGCCAGCAGCCCCGGGGGTGATTACACAGATACGCAGTATTTT. Residues: CASSPGGDYTDTQYF. Full variable domain (remainder filled in from reference TRBV2 and TRBJ2-3): EPEVTQTPSHQVTQMGQEVILRCVPISNHLYFYWYRQILGQKVEFLVSFYNNEISEKSEIFDDQFSVERPDGSNFTLKIRSTKLEDSAMYFCASSPGGDYTDTQYFGPGTRLTVL.

The rearrangement links TRBV12-5 to TRBJ2-1, with a possible D match to TRBD1 (6 bases). CDR1 is LGHNT and CDR2 is FRNRAP in the germline V gene. Trimming took off 2 bases at V and 4 bases at J, with 18 bases between the two ends. The CDR3 loop spans 17 amino acids. The CDR3 protein is CASGLPPGGGPYNEQFF. CDR3 DNA: TGTGCTAGTGGTTTGCCCCCAGGTGGGGGCCCGTACAATGAGCAGTTCTTC.

The chain employs TRBV20-1 and TRBJ1-1, with 7 bases lining up with TRBD1. The CDR3 spans 14 residues. The V gene end was trimmed by 5 bases and the J gene end by 0 bases; junction bases not matched to a gene: 6. Looked up from germline, CDR1 is DFQATT and CDR2 is SNEGSKA (reference sequence). The CDR3 is CSAFLQGLNTEAFF. The CDR3 bases are TGCAGTGCTTTTCTACAGGGGTTGAACACTGAAGCTTTCTTT.

V usage is TRBV3-1 and J usage is TRBJ2-3, with unresolved D. There are 13 residues in the CDR3. The V end was cut by 6 bases, the J end by 6 bases, with 13 bases between. Germline CDR1 reads LGHDT; CDR2 reads YNNKEL (reference sequence). The CDR3 is CASSRNGQDTQYF. In DNA form, the CDR3 reads TGTGCCAGCAGTCGTAACGGCCAGGATACGCAGTATTTT.

In its sample, this clonotype was seen a few times. The genes are TRBV12-3 or TRBV12-4 and TRBJ1-4, with D unresolved. With 1 base removed from V and 4 bases from J, the gap between germline ends came to 7 bases. The CDR3 length is 14 residues. CDR3 bases: TGTGCCAGCAGTTTAGGGAACGATAATGAAAAACTGTTTTTT. Amino acids: CASSLGNDNEKLFF.

This clonotype occurred a few times. The V gene is TRBV2, the J gene TRBJ1-1; D is possibly TRBD1 (6 bases). V was pared by 10 bases and J by 0 bases, with 9 bases between. This CDR3 region has 12 residues. From germline, CDR1 is SNHLY and CDR2 FYNNEI. Written as DNA, the CDR3 is TGTGCCAAGGGGGGGGTGAACACTGAAGCTTTCTTT. Protein: CAKGGVNTEAFF.

This sequence joins TRBV18 and TRBJ2-1; no firm D call. The V gene lost 5 bases and the J gene lost 0 bases, with 8 bases spanning the gap. Germline loops: CDR1 KGHSH, CDR2 LQKENI. The CDR3 is 14 amino acids. The CDR3 is CASSGESSYNEQFF. CDR3 DNA: TGTGCCAGCTCAGGAGAATCCTCCTACAATGAGCAGTTCTTC.

This chain links TRBV5-8 with TRBJ2-5; D is ambiguous. This CDR3 has 13 residues. Germline V gene lookup returns CDR1 SGHTS and CDR2 YDEGEE. V lost 10 bases and J 3 bases, leaving 16 bases between the germline ends. The DNA of the CDR3 is TGTGCCCCCCTCGCCGTAGGCAAAGAGACCCAGTACTTC. Protein product: CAPLAVGKETQYF.

J is TRBJ2-3 and V is TRBV6-5, with unresolved D. Trimming cost V 2 bases and J 4 bases, with 10 bases left between them. CDR3 size: 14 residues. Germline V lookup: CDR1 MNHEY, CDR2 SVGAGI. The CDR3 region is CASSYLPDADTQYF. The CDR3 DNA reads as TGTGCCAGCAGTTACCTTCCGGATGCAGATACGCAGTATTTT.